Given below is one T cell receptor (beta chain) in context. What it binds is not known. V was trimmed by 8 bases and J by 0 bases, leaving 11 bases between them. This CDR3 region has 13 residues. Germline V lookup: CDR1 MNHEY, CDR2 SMNVEV (reference sequence). The sample belongs to a study of CD8+ T cells in alopecia areata. Turning to the study itself: The authors scored treated patients' severity by affected scalp percentage. Study-level findings and limits: The study found that many expanded lesional clones persisted in scalp and blood during tofacitinib. Scalp repertoires also include resident alphabeta T cells from normal skin.

Indicated treatment: oral pan-JAK inhibitor, 5-10 mg twice daily. From alopecia areata patients, lesional scalp punch biopsies and peripheral blood were collected. Extracted RNA was reverse transcribed into cDNA, the sequencing template. Profiling relied on immunoSEQ multiplex PCR, and the TCRdb table lists in-frame clones only, not all of them. Here the sample spans 60,000 to 85,000 clones, approximately 72% being singletons. This chain links TRBV27 with TRBJ2-7; D is uncertain. The sequence derives from a human donor with alopecia areata. Source: CD8+ T cells sorted from blood, taken at week 24, from a patient treated with tofacitinib. Written as DNA, the CDR3 is TGTGCCAGCCGGACGGGCAGCTCCTACGAGCAGTACTTC. It encodes CASRTGSSYEQYF.